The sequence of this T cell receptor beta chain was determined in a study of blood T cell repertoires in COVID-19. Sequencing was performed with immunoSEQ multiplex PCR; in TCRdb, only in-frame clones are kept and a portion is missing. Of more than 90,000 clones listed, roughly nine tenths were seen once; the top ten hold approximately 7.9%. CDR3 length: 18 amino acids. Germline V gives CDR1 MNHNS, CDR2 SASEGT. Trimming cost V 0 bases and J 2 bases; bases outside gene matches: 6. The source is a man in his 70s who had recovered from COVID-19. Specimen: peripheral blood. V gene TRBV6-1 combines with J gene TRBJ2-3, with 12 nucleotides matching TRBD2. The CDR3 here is CASSEALGLAGITDTQYF. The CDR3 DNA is TGTGCCAGCAGTGAAGCCCTCGGACTAGCGGGGATCACAGATACGCAGTATTTT.